The 4 T cell receptor beta chains presented below share a single source sample, sequenced in a study of T-cell memory formation after mild COVID-19. TCRdb called the 5' RACE reads again in MiXCR, with one record for every CDR3 protein. The profile shows roughly 450,000 distinct CDR3 sequences, about 20% of them singletons. The sample was PBMCs or a T cell subset sorted from them (not recorded which). These receptors came from an adult woman who had mild COVID-19 (a few samples of this study predate the infection). Cell type and time point are not known.

This sequence joins TRBV18 and TRBJ2-2; D not certain. The CDR3 covers 15 residues. Germline V gene data show CDR1 as KGHSH and CDR2 as LQKENI. V lost 5 bases and J 5 bases, leaving 15 bases between the germline ends. DNA of the CDR3: TGTGCCAGCTCATCCGTAGGGTCGGAAACCGGGGAGCTGTTTTTT. Translated, it gives CASSSVGSETGELFF.

This clonotype was detected only a few times. V is TRBV24-1 and J is TRBJ2-1; 9 bases are shared with TRBD2. The germline V gene encodes CDR1 KGHDR and CDR2 SFDVKD. Trimming at V came to 4 bases and at J to 3 bases, leaving 6 bases not matched to a gene. This CDR3 spans 16 amino acids. The chain's CDR3 is CATSEVAGAGYNEQFF. CDR3 bases: TGTGCCACCAGTGAGGTAGCGGGAGCAGGCTACAATGAGCAGTTCTTC.

The chain couples TRBV12-3 or TRBV12-4 to TRBJ1-1; no clear D. V was shortened by 5 bases and J by 1 base, with 8 bases between the two germline ends. This CDR3 spans 13 amino acids. Written as DNA, the CDR3 is TGTGCCAGCAGTCCGTATGAGAACACTGAAGCTTTCTTT. Its translation: CASSPYENTEAFF.

This chain uses TRBV5-4 with TRBJ1-2, with D hard to call. V lost 5 bases and J lost 11, with 25 bases in between. CDR1 is SGHNT, CDR2 YYREEE, per germline (reference sequence). The CDR3 sequence is 15 residues long. CDR3 residues: CASSQYQVTASRYTF. Written as DNA, the CDR3 is TGTGCCAGCAGTCAGTATCAGGTTACGGCTTCAAGGTACACCTTC. Full variable domain (rest looked up from reference TRBV5-4 and TRBJ1-2): ETGVTQSPTHLIKTRGQQVTLRCSSQSGHNTVSWYQQALGQGPQFIFQYYREEENGRGNFPPRFSGLQFPNYSSELNVNALELDDSALYLCASSQYQVTASRYTFGSGTRLTVV.